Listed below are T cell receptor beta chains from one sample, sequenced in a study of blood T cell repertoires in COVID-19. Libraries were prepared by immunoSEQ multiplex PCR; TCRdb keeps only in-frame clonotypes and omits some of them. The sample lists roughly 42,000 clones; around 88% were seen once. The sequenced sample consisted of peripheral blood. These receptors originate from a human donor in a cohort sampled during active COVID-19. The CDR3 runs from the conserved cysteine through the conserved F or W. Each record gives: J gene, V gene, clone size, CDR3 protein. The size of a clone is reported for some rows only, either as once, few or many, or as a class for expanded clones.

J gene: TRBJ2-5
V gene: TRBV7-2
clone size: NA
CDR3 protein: CASSLGGITSGSQETQYF

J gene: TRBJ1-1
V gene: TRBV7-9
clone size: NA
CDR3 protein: CASGDREVTEAFF

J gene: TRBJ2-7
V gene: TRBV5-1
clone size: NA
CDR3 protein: CASSWEGTGEEQYF

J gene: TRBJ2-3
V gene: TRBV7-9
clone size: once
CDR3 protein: CASSPGTGGVADTQYF

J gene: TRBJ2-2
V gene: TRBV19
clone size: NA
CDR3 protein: CASRQGHLIGELFF

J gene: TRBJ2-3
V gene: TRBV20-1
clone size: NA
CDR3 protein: CSASGTRVADTQYF

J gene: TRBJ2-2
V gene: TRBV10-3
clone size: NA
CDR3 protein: CAISDSVRTSVPVGELFF

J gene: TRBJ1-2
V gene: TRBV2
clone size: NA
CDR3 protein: CASRPDLSGVSYTF

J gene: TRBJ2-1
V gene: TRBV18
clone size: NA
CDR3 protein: CASLTGPTRDEQFF

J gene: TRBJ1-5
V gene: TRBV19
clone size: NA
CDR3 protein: CASSIEGAANQPQHF

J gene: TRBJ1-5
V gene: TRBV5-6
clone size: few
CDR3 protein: CASSLSGGWQPQHF

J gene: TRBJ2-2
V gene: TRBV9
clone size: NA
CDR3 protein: CASSLRQGGNTGELFF

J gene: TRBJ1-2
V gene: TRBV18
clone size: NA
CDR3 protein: CASSPELSGGLFYGYTF

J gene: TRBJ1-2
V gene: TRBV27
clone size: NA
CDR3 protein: CASSFAGTVEGYTF

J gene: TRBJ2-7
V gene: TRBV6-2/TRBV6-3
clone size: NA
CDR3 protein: CASSSAYEQYF

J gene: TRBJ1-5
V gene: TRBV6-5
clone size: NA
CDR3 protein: CASRTQQGNQPQHF

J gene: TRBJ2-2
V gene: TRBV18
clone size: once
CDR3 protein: CASSRAFDRGLNTGELFF

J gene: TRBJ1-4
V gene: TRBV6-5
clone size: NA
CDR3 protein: CASRGADRKNEKLFF

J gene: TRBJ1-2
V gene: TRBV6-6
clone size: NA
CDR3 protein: CASSYSSQGANGYTF

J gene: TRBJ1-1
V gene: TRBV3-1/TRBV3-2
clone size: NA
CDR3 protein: CASSQNRATAEAFF

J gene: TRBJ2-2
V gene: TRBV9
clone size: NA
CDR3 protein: CASTLATTVDTGELFF

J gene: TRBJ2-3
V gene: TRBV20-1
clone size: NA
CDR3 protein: CSASGTSGPSTDTQYF

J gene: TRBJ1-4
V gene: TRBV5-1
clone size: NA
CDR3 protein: CASSLDYRGQREKLFF

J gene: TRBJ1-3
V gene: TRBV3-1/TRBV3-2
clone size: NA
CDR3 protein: CASSPRVSSGNTIYF

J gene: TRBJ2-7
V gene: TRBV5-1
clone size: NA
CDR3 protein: CASSLGAGEYEQYF

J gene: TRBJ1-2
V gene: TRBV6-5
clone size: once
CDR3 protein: CASSYSRGGVFYGYTF

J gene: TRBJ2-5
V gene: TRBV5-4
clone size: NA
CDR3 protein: CASSPPRLAGGLHQETQYF

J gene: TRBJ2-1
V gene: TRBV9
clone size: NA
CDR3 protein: CASSAGIGYNEQFF

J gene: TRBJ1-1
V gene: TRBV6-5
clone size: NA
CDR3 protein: CASSTTQGWTEAFF

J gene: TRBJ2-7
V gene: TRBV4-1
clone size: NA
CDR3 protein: CASSQHPARNEQYF

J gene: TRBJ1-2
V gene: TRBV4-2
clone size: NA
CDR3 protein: CASSQDLGGGYTF

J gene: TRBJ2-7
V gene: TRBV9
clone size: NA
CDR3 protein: CASSVGVGSRYEQYF

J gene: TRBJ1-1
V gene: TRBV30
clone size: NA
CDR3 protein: CAWSRRQGAEAFF

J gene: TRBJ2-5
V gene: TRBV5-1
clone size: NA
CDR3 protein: CASSLQGQETQYF

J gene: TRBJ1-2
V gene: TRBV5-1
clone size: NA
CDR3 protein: CASSATGSGADNYGYTF

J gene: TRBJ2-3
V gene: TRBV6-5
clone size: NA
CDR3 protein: CASGTTRTDTQYF

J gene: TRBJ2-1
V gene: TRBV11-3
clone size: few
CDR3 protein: CASSPEGRGGVDEQFF

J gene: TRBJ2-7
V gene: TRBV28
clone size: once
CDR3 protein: CASGRGEQYF

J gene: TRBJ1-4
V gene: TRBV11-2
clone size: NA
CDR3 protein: CASSLSRRTTNEKLFF

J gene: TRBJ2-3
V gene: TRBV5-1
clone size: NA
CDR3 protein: CASSSRTGGTDTQYF

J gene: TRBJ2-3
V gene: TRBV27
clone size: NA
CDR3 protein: CASSLSKPDTQYF

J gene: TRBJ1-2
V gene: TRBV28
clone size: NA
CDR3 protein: CASSLTGNYGYTF

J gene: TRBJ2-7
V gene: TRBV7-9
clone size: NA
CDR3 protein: CASSLGQGNEQYF

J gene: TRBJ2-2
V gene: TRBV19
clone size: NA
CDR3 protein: CASSIGTGVTGELFF

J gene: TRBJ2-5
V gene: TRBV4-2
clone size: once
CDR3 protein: CASSQDWGLYQETQYF

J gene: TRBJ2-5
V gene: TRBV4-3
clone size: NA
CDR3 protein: CASSQGGGETQYF

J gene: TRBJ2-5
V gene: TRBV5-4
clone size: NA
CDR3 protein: CASSLAGADLAGTQYF

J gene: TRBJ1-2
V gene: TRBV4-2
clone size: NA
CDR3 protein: CASSQDGQDINYGYTF

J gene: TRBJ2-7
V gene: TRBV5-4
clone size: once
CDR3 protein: CASSPASDSYEQYF

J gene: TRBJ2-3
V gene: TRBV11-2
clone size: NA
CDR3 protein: CASSHFRTSGGSDTQYF

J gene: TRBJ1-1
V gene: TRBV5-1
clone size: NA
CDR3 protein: CASSEQGANTEAFF

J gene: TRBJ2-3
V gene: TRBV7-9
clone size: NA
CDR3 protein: CASDTQGWTDTQYF

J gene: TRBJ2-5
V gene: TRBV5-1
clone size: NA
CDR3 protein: CASSLRDRQETQYF

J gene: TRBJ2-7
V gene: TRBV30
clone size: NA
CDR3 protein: CAWSPWGGTDSYEQYF